One sample yielded the 24 T cell receptor beta chains listed below, sequenced in a study of chemoradiotherapy in HPV16-positive cancers. The protocol was immunoSEQ multiplex PCR, while the TCRdb copy is restricted to in-frame clones and leaves out a portion. There are 1,800 or so clones in the sample; under 90% occur only once, and about 10% lies in the top ten. Sequencing used tumor tissue, obtained from a patient who underwent chemoradiotherapy. All receptors come from a human donor with HPV-associated anogenital cancer.

This clone appeared once. The CDR3 DNA sequence: TGCGCCAGCAGCTTGTATTTAATCGAAGATACGCAGTATTTT. Protein sequence: CASSLYLIEDTQYF. The chain couples TRBV5-1 to TRBJ2-3; D is ambiguous. The CDR3 totals 14 residues. Trimming removed 1 base from V and 5 bases from J, with 11 bases in between. Germline V gives CDR1 SGHRS, CDR2 YFSETQ.

This chain uses TRBV4-3 with TRBJ2-2, with 7 bases lining up with TRBD1. CDR3 length: 16 residues. Germline lookup yields CDR1 LGHNA and CDR2 YSLEER. V shed 0 bases and J 8 bases; nucleotides not matched to a gene: 9. The chain's CDR3 is CASSQDFNRGPGELFF. The CDR3 bases are TGCGCCAGCAGCCAAGACTTCAACAGGGGTCCGGGGGAGCTGTTTTTT.

The genes are TRBV7-8 and TRBJ2-4, with 8 bases that match TRBD2. CDR1 and CDR2 from the germline V gene are SGHVS and FQNEAQ. The CDR3 is made up of 12 amino acids. V trimming: 7 bases; J trimming: 8 bases; junction bases outside the gene matches: 4. CDR3 nucleotides: TGTGCCAGCACCCCGGGGGGGTACATTCAGTACTTC. Residues: CASTPGGYIQYF.

This rearrangement joins TRBV2 to TRBJ1-5; D gene ambiguous. The CDR3 is made up of 16 amino acids. Germline CDR1 reads SNHLY; CDR2 reads FYNNEI. The germline V and J ends were trimmed by 11 bases and 1 base, with 21 bases remaining between them. The CDR3 sequence: CAGEKQGQDSNQPQHF. The CDR3, as DNA: TGTGCCGGAGAAAAACAAGGCCAGGACAGCAATCAGCCCCAGCATTTT.

CDR3 loop: CASSSNRGNYGYTF. The CDR3 DNA follows: TGTGCCAGTAGTTCCAACAGGGGGAACTATGGCTACACCTTC. The J gene is TRBJ1-2, the V gene TRBV19; 8 nucleotides match TRBD1. Germline V lookup: CDR1 LNHDA, CDR2 SQIVND (reference sequence). The CDR3 extends over 14 amino acids. V trimming: 5 bases; J trimming: 2 bases; junction bases outside the gene matches: 4.

The J gene is TRBJ1-5, the V gene TRBV15; 9 nucleotides align to TRBD1. The ends lost 8 bases at V and 6 bases at J; junction bases unmatched: 14. CDR3 size: 16 residues. The germline gives CDR1 LNHNV, CDR2 YYDKDF (reference sequence). The DNA for the CDR3 is TGTGCCACCGCTGCCGACCGGGACAGGGTGGCTCAGCCCCAGCATTTT. This translates into CATAADRDRVAQPQHF.

The chain joins TRBV10-3 to TRBJ2-2; D remains unclear. Germline CDR1 is ENHRY and CDR2 is SYGVKD. Trimming took off 8 bases at V and 1 base at J, with 8 bases between the two ends. This CDR3 comprises 13 residues. CDR3 DNA sequence: TGTGCCATCGGCGATCTGAACACCGGGGAGCTGTTTTTT. This translates into CAIGDLNTGELFF.

The genes are TRBV6-5 and TRBJ1-1, with a weak D call TRBD1 (6 bases). Trimming shortened V by 5 bases and J by 4 bases, and 17 bases separated the two germline ends. From germline, CDR1 is MNHEY and CDR2 SVGAGI. CDR3 length: 15 residues. For the CDR3, the DNA is TGTGCCAGCAGTCCTCAGGGGAGGTGGAGCACTGAAGCTTTCTTT. Translated, it gives CASSPQGRWSTEAFF.

The CDR3 here is CASSVGAALAKNIQYF. The CDR3 DNA reads as TGTGCCAGCAGCGTCGGGGCAGCCTTAGCCAAAAACATTCAGTACTTC. This chain links TRBV5-6 with TRBJ2-4; D is perhaps TRBD1 or TRBD2 (5 bases each). The CDR3 spans 16 residues. Per the germline V gene, CDR1 is SGHDT and CDR2 is YYEEEE. V was pared by 4 bases and J by 0 bases, with 14 bases between.

V usage is TRBV6-4 and J usage is TRBJ2-3; 7 positions agree with TRBD2. CDR1 is MRHNA, CDR2 SNTAGT, per germline. The CDR3 runs 16 residues. The ends lost 3 bases at V and 2 bases at J; junction bases unmatched: 8. CDR3 coding DNA: TGTGCCAGCAGTGAACGGACTAGTGCCGACACAGATACGCAGTATTTT. This gives the protein CASSERTSADTDTQYF.

This sequence joins TRBV4-1 and TRBJ1-1; 12 bases fit TRBD1. The CDR3 has 17 amino acids. Germline values: CDR1 MGHRA, CDR2 YSYEKL. V trimming: 1 base; J trimming: 0 bases; junction bases outside the gene matches: 3. The CDR3 region has the DNA TGCGCCAGCAGCCAAGTAGGGACAGGGGGCATGAACACTGAAGCTTTCTTT. Translating it yields CASSQVGTGGMNTEAFF.

The chain recombines TRBV10-3 with TRBJ2-5, with 9 bases identical to TRBD2. Germline lookup yields CDR1 ENHRY and CDR2 SYGVKD. The length of the CDR3 is 16 residues. V lost 2 bases to trimming and J lost 5 bases; unmatched junction nucleotides: 9. In DNA, the CDR3 is TGTGCCATCAGTGAGCCGGGACTAGCCGGTGGGGAGACCCAGTACTTC. It encodes CAISEPGLAGGETQYF.

This chain links TRBV11-2 with TRBJ2-1; D is ambiguous. Deletions cut 1 base from V and 3 bases from J, with 10 bases between. This CDR3 is 15 amino acids long. Germline loops: CDR1 SGHAT, CDR2 FQNNGV. The DNA for the CDR3 is TGTGCCAGCAGCTTAGGGGCCGTGCTCTACAATGAGCAGTTCTTC. It yields the protein CASSLGAVLYNEQFF.

This clone was picked up one time. The chain links TRBV29-1 to TRBJ2-1; the D gene is possibly TRBD2 (7 bases). The V gene lost 7 bases and the J gene lost 5 bases, with 15 bases spanning the gap. CDR1 and CDR2 from the germline V gene are SQVTM and ANQGSEA. The CDR3 has 13 amino acids. This CDR3 reads CSAAGALNNEQFF. The DNA of the CDR3 is TGCAGCGCCGCGGGGGCCCTAAACAATGAGCAGTTCTTC.

This clone was detected once. V and J are TRBV11-3 and TRBJ2-1; no reliable D call. The CDR3 is 15 amino acids. Deletions cut 5 bases from V and 8 bases from J, with 19 bases between. The germline CDR1 and CDR2 sequences are SGHNT and YENEEA. CDR3 DNA sequence: TGTGCCAGCAGCCGCCGGATCGAGGTCGGCTATGAGCAGTTCTTC. Translating gives CASSRRIEVGYEQFF.

The table lists this clone with a few counts. The J gene is TRBJ1-1, the V gene TRBV6-5; a possible D gene is TRBD1 (5 bases). The CDR3 covers 13 residues. Deletions cut 8 bases from V and 1 base from J, with 11 bases between. The V gene's germline CDR1 is MNHEY and CDR2 SVGAGI. DNA of the CDR3: TGTGCCAGCTCAGGCAGGGAGAACACTGAAGCTTTCTTT. Translation: CASSGRENTEAFF.

This chain joins TRBV19 and TRBJ1-2; maybe TRBD1 (5 bases). Germline-derived CDR1 and CDR2 are LNHDA and SQIVND (reference sequence). V lost 5 bases, J lost 4 bases, and 14 bases lay in between. The CDR3 consists of 14 residues. The chain's CDR3 is CASSRDGALYGYTF. CDR3 sequence (DNA): TGTGCCAGTAGTCGCGATGGGGCTCTCTATGGCTACACCTTC.

This sequence joins TRBV7-2 and TRBJ1-2; 10 bases align to TRBD1. This CDR3 is 15 amino acids long. J was trimmed by 4 bases and V by 5 bases; bases with no gene match: 7. The germline V gene encodes CDR1 SGHTA and CDR2 FQGNSA. CDR3 nucleotides: TGTGCCAGCAGCCATAGACAGGGGGCCCTCTATGGCTACACCTTC. It encodes CASSHRQGALYGYTF.

The V gene is TRBV6-6, the J gene TRBJ2-6; no definite D call. The CDR3 is 12 residues long. Germline loops: CDR1 MNHNY, CDR2 SVGAGI (reference sequence). The germline V and J ends were trimmed by 10 bases and 4 bases, with 8 bases remaining between them. In DNA, the CDR3 is TGTGCCACTACTACCGGGGCCAACGTCCTGACTTTC. Its protein is CATTTGANVLTF.

The genes are TRBV5-1 and TRBJ2-5; a weak D match, TRBD2 (5 bases). The CDR3 spans 14 residues. From germline, CDR1 is SGHRS and CDR2 YFSETQ. Trimming shortened V by 4 bases and J by 2 bases, and 12 bases separated the two germline ends. The CDR3 nucleotides are TGCGCCAGCAGCACCCCTCGAGGGCAAGAGACCCAGTACTTC. It codes for CASSTPRGQETQYF.

Here the CDR3 reads CASSLGGTGQGSYGYTF. DNA for the CDR3: TGTGCCAGCAGCTTAGGGGGGACCGGCCAGGGAAGCTATGGCTACACCTTC. The chain links TRBV7-9 to TRBJ1-2; D is perhaps TRBD1 (5 bases). V shed 1 base and J shed 4 bases, with 19 bases lying between them. This CDR3 is built from 17 residues. Germline V gene data show CDR1 as SEHNR and CDR2 as FQNEAQ (reference sequence).

This rearrangement joins TRBV25-1 to TRBJ1-2; weak D call: TRBD1 (5 bases). This CDR3 region has 12 residues. Trimming took off 4 bases at V and 8 bases at J, with 11 bases between the two ends. From germline, CDR1 is MGHDK and CDR2 SYGVNS. The CDR3 bases are TGTGCCAGCAGTGGAGGGGCAGGGGGCTACACCTTC. The encoded protein is CASSGGAGGYTF.

This clone was seen a single time. This rearrangement joins TRBV7-9 to TRBJ1-1, with TRBD1 matching 8 bases. Germline CDR1 is SEHNR and CDR2 is FQNEAQ (reference sequence). Unmatched junction bases numbered 7, after V lost 1 base and J lost 0 bases. The CDR3 consists of 17 residues. This chain's CDR3 is CASSLDGTGSLNTEAFF. CDR3 sequence (DNA): TGTGCCAGCAGCTTAGACGGGACAGGATCCTTGAACACTGAAGCTTTCTTT.

This clone has only a few counts. The J gene is TRBJ2-1, the V gene TRBV6-4, with unresolved D. Trimming removed 5 bases at V and 5 bases at J, with 10 bases between. The CDR3 is 13 residues long. The germline V gene has CDR1 MRHNA and CDR2 SNTAGT. CDR3 residues: CASSKDPHNEQFF. In DNA form, the CDR3 reads TGTGCCAGCAGTAAGGACCCGCACAATGAGCAGTTCTTC.